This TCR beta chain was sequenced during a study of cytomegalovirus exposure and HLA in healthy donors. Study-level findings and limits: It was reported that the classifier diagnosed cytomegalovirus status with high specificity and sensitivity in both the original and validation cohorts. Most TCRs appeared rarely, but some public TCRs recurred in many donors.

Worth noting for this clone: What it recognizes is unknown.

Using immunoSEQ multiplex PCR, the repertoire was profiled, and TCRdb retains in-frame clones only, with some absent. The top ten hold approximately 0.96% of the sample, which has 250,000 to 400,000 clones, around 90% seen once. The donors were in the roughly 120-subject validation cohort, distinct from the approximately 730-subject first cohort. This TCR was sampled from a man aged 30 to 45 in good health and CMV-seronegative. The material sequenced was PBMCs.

The CDR3 protein is CASSLGELGTAYEQYF. The DNA of the CDR3 is TGTGCCAGCAGCTTAGGGGAGTTAGGGACAGCCTACGAGCAGTACTTC. This sequence joins TRBV7-6 and TRBJ2-7, with 7 bases lining up with TRBD1. The CDR3 loop spans 16 amino acids. The V and J ends lost 1 base and 2 bases, in that order; junction bases with no gene match: 8. Looked up from germline, CDR1 is SGHVS and CDR2 is FNYEAQ.